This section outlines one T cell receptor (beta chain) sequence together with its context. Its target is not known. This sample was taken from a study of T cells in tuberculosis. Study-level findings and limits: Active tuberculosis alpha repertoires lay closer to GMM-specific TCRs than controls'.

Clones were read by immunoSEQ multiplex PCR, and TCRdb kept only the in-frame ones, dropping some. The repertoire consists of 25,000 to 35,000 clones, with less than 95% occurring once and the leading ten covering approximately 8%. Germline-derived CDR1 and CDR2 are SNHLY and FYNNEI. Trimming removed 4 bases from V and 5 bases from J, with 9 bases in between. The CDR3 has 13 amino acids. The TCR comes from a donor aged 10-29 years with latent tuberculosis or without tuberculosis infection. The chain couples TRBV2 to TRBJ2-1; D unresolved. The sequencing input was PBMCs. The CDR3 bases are TGTGCCAGCAGTGTGGAGACCAACAATGAGCAGTTCTTC. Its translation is CASSVETNNEQFF.